This T cell receptor beta chain was documented in a study of shared clonotypes between healthy human individuals. The sequencing of unsorted PBMC DNA took place on ten immunoSEQ deep assay plates. Only in-frame clones appear in the TCRdb table, and some are missing; sequencing was by immunoSEQ multiplex PCR. The sample gives about 480,000 clones, 60% to 80% of which show up once; 12% is in the top ten. Deletions cut 1 base from V and 0 bases from J, with 9 bases between. Germline V gene sequence: CDR1 SEHNR, CDR2 FQNEAQ (reference sequence). This CDR3 has 16 amino acids. Turning to this clone: Its antigen is still unknown.

Study-wide points: It was expected that sequencing depth would affect clonotype sharing among donors.

V gene TRBV7-9 combines with J gene TRBJ2-2, with D perhaps given as TRBD1 or TRBD2 (5 bases each). Sequences were obtained from PBMCs. The TCR was taken from a woman aged 35 to 49 in good health. Some clones in this sample may be carry-over from other donors' samples. This CDR3 is CASSLDRGPNTGELFF. The CDR3 region has the DNA TGTGCCAGCAGCTTAGACCGGGGCCCGAACACCGGGGAGCTGTTTTTT.